The 24 T cell receptor beta chains below were found in one sample sequenced in a study of T cell responses to AZD1222 COVID-19 vaccine. Generated by immunoSEQ multiplex PCR, the TCRdb table keeps only in-frame clones and is missing some. The sample consists of about 100,000 clones, approximately 87% of them appearing once. The sample in question was peripheral blood, obtained on day 0 of AZD1222 vaccination. Receptor source: an adult in good health.

The chain has TRBV28 and TRBJ1-1, with D possibly matching TRBD1 (6 bases). The germline V gene encodes CDR1 MDHEN and CDR2 SYDVKM. Between the trimmed V and J ends, which lost 4 bases and 1 base, there was a span of 7 bases. This CDR3 is built from 13 residues. This CDR3 is CASSWTANTEAFF. The CDR3 nucleotides are TGTGCCAGCAGTTGGACAGCGAACACTGAAGCTTTCTTT.

This clone showed up just a few times. The CDR3 is CASSVGRTNTEAFF. The CDR3 DNA reads as TGTGCCAGTAGTGTCGGACGCACGAACACTGAAGCTTTCTTT. This chain joins TRBV19 and TRBJ1-1; D not certain. Germline CDR1 and CDR2: LNHDA and SQIVND (reference sequence). Trimming removed 5 bases from V and 1 base from J, with 11 bases in between. The CDR3 spans 14 residues.

As DNA, the CDR3 is TGTGCCAGCAGCACAAGACAGGGATCAGATACGCAGTATTTT. It is translated as CASSTRQGSDTQYF. The chain is built from TRBV9 and TRBJ2-3, with 7 bases identical to TRBD1. V lost 4 bases to trimming and J lost 4 bases; unmatched junction nucleotides: 6. The CDR3 is 14 residues long. The germline V gene encodes CDR1 SGDLS and CDR2 YYNGEE.

The J gene is TRBJ1-2, the V gene TRBV18; the D gene is possibly TRBD1 (6 bases). CDR1 KGHSH and CDR2 LQKENI come from the germline V gene. The V gene lost 4 bases and the J gene lost 8 bases, with 17 bases spanning the gap. This CDR3 region has 14 residues. The CDR3 DNA is TGTGCCAGCTCACTGAGGACAGACCAAGGAGGCTACACCTTC. It yields the protein CASSLRTDQGGYTF.

This clone was seen more than once but under ten times. The rearrangement links TRBV18 to TRBJ1-4; D unclear. This CDR3 comprises 15 residues. CDR1 and CDR2 (germline): KGHSH, LQKENI. The V end was cut by 1 base, the J end by 8 bases, with 14 bases between. In nucleotides, the CDR3 is TGTGCCAGCTCACCACGGGAGGTTGTGGGAGAAAAACTGTTTTTT. Protein product: CASSPREVVGEKLFF. The full variable domain, rest sourced from reference TRBV18 and TRBJ1-4, is NAGVMQNPRHLVRRRGQEARLRCSPMKGHSHVYWYRQLPEEGLKFMVYLQKENIIDESGMPKERFSAEFPKEGPSILRIQQVVRGDSAAYFCASSPREVVGEKLFFGSGTQLSVL.

The chain couples TRBV7-3 to TRBJ1-1, with D possibly TRBD1 on 6 matching bases. Germline loops: CDR1 SGHTA, CDR2 FQGTGA. The CDR3 is 15 residues long. The germline V and J ends were trimmed by 0 bases and 6 bases, with 14 bases remaining between them. The CDR3 sequence is CASSLTRQAKSEAFF. CDR3 DNA: TGTGCCAGCAGCTTAACTCGACAGGCTAAATCTGAAGCTTTCTTT.

This chain connects TRBV5-1 to TRBJ1-2, with unresolved D. Trimming took 4 bases from V and 0 from J, leaving 16 bases between them. Germline lookup yields CDR1 SGHRS and CDR2 YFSETQ. The CDR3 covers 16 residues. CDR3 sequence (DNA): TGCGCCAGCAGCCGCGAACCGGGCAGGTCTAACTATGGCTACACCTTC. Translated: CASSREPGRSNYGYTF.

This rearrangement joins TRBV14 to TRBJ1-2; D unclear. CDR3 length: 14 residues. Per the germline V gene, CDR1 is SGHDN and CDR2 is FVKESK. V lost 0 bases and J lost 4, with 9 bases in between. CDR3 amino acids: CASSQDGGVYGYTF. DNA of the CDR3: TGTGCCAGCAGCCAAGACGGAGGCGTCTATGGCTACACCTTC.

This sequence joins TRBV2 and TRBJ2-1; no reliable D call. The CDR3 has 14 amino acids. Germline values: CDR1 SNHLY, CDR2 FYNNEI. V dropped 11 bases and J dropped 10 bases, with 24 bases sitting between them. The CDR3 DNA follows: TGTGCCTCTGGGATGGGCCGGGCCAGGCGGGAGCAGTTCTTC. Its protein product is CASGMGRARREQFF.

The rearrangement joins TRBV2 to TRBJ1-5; D call uncertain. V was clipped by 8 bases and J by 6 bases, with 14 bases between them. Germline V gives CDR1 SNHLY, CDR2 FYNNEI. The CDR3 extends over 13 amino acids. CDR3 sequence: CASQGLGRQPQHF. As DNA, the CDR3 is TGTGCCAGCCAAGGGTTAGGGCGTCAGCCCCAGCATTTT.

The sample holds one count of this clone. The chain is built from TRBV29-1 and TRBJ1-1; D not certain. This CDR3 contains 12 residues. Looked up from germline, CDR1 is SQVTM and CDR2 is ANQGSEA. Trimming removed 2 bases at V and 8 bases at J, with 12 bases between. The CDR3 spells CSVENNLGEAFF. As DNA, the CDR3 is TGCAGCGTTGAAAATAATCTAGGAGAAGCTTTCTTT.

The rearrangement joins TRBV18 to TRBJ1-1; 8 bases align to TRBD1. The V gene end was trimmed by 5 bases and the J gene end by 0 bases; junction bases not matched to a gene: 8. This CDR3 has 16 amino acids. Looked up from germline, CDR1 is KGHSH and CDR2 is LQKENI. The CDR3, as DNA: TGTGCCAGCTCAGATAGGACAGGGCGCATGAACACTGAAGCTTTCTTT. Its protein product is CASSDRTGRMNTEAFF.

The J gene is TRBJ1-2, the V gene TRBV7-9; 7 nucleotides match TRBD1. This CDR3 region has 13 residues. Germline loops: CDR1 SEHNR, CDR2 FQNEAQ (reference sequence). V trimming: 0 bases; J trimming: 6 bases; junction bases outside the gene matches: 1. This chain's CDR3 is CASSLAQGHGYTF. CDR3 coding DNA: TGTGCCAGCAGCTTAGCACAGGGGCATGGCTACACCTTC.

The chain joins TRBV18 to TRBJ1-3; a weak D match, TRBD1 (5 bases). Trimming shortened V by 4 bases and J by 0 bases, and 13 bases separated the two germline ends. CDR1 and CDR2 (germline): KGHSH, LQKENI. The CDR3 sequence is 16 residues long. The CDR3 sequence: CASSLRGPLSGNTIYF. The CDR3 DNA reads as TGTGCCAGCTCACTACGGGGACCGCTCTCTGGAAACACCATATATTTT.

V gene TRBV28 combines with J gene TRBJ1-2, with 9 bases that match TRBD1. J lost 4 bases, V lost 2 bases, and 8 bases had no gene match. The CDR3 contains 16 residues. Germline V lookup: CDR1 MDHEN, CDR2 SYDVKM. The CDR3 here is CASSLPQGAQTYGYTF. CDR3 DNA sequence: TGTGCCAGCAGTTTACCACAGGGGGCACAGACCTATGGCTACACCTTC.

The CDR3 region has the DNA TGTGCCATCAGTGAGGGAACAGGGATCTATGGCTACACCTTC. It encodes CAISEGTGIYGYTF. V usage is TRBV10-3 and J usage is TRBJ1-2, with D possibly matching TRBD1 (6 bases). Germline CDR1 reads ENHRY; CDR2 reads SYGVKD. The CDR3 covers 14 residues. V shed 2 bases and J shed 4 bases, with 11 bases lying between them.

The chain joins TRBV6-5 to TRBJ1-2; D perhaps matches TRBD1 (5 bases). There are 13 residues in the CDR3. V dropped 5 bases and J dropped 7 bases, with 14 bases sitting between them. Germline V gene sequence: CDR1 MNHEY, CDR2 SVGAGI. CDR3 residues: CASSTRTRVGYTF. CDR3 coding DNA: TGTGCCAGCAGTACTCGGACCAGGGTTGGCTACACCTTC.

This clone appeared a few times. The chain recombines TRBV6-5 with TRBJ1-5; D call uncertain. CDR3 length: 12 residues. The germline V gene encodes CDR1 MNHEY and CDR2 SVGAGI. Between the trimmed V and J ends, which lost 10 bases and 0 bases, there was a span of 7 bases. CDR3 amino acids: CAIGDSNQPQHF. DNA of the CDR3: TGTGCCATCGGGGATAGCAATCAGCCCCAGCATTTT.

The chain couples TRBV6-5 to TRBJ1-1; D is perhaps TRBD1 (6 bases). V dropped 10 bases and J dropped 0 bases, with 12 bases sitting between them. Germline V CDR1 and CDR2: MNHEY, SVGAGI. The CDR3 length is 13 residues. CDR3 in amino acids: CATYRAVNTEAFF. The CDR3 nucleotides are TGTGCCACATACAGGGCCGTGAACACTGAAGCTTTCTTT.

DNA of the CDR3: TGTGCCAGCAGTTACCTCGGACAGGGTATGCAGCCCCAGCATTTT. Its translation is CASSYLGQGMQPQHF. This chain joins TRBV6-2 or TRBV6-3 and TRBJ1-5; TRBD1 matches at 8 bases. Trimming at V came to 2 bases and at J to 7 bases, leaving 7 bases not matched to a gene. This CDR3 region has 15 residues. The germline V gene encodes CDR1 MNHEY and CDR2 SVGEGT.

CDR3 region: CASHTATAGNTIYF. The DNA for the CDR3 is TGTGCCAGTCACACTGCCACGGCTGGAAACACCATATATTTT. This sequence joins TRBV19 and TRBJ1-3; D unclear. Germline-derived CDR1 and CDR2 are LNHDA and SQIVND (reference sequence). V was shortened by 8 bases and J by 2 bases, with 13 bases between the two germline ends. This CDR3 is 14 amino acids long.

The V and J genes are TRBV7-9 and TRBJ1-6, with TRBD1 matching 7 bases. Germline V CDR1 and CDR2: SEHNR, FQNEAQ (reference sequence). The CDR3 loop spans 17 amino acids. V was pared by 3 bases and J by 5 bases, with 10 bases of the junction left unmatched. For the CDR3, the DNA is TGTGCCAGCAGCTTCTTCACAGGGGTGTTAAATAATTCACCCCTCCACTTT. Translation: CASSFFTGVLNNSPLHF. The whole variable domain, filled in from reference TRBV7-9 and TRBJ1-6, reads DTGVSQNPRHKITKRGQNVTFRCDPISEHNRLYWYRQTLGQGPEFLTYFQNEAQLEKSRLLSDRFSAERPKGSFSTLEIQRTEQGDSAMYLCASSFFTGVLNNSPLHFGNGTRLTVT.

V gene TRBV7-2 combines with J gene TRBJ1-1; D is unclear. The CDR3 extends over 13 amino acids. V dropped 6 bases and J dropped 0 bases, with 8 bases sitting between them. Germline V gives CDR1 SGHTA, CDR2 FQGNSA. CDR3 in amino acids: CASSFVMNTEAFF. DNA of the CDR3: TGTGCCAGCAGTTTCGTCATGAACACTGAAGCTTTCTTT.

The chain combines TRBV9 with TRBJ2-7; D uncertain. V was pared by 0 bases and J by 5 bases, with 9 bases between. CDR1 SGDLS and CDR2 YYNGEE come from the germline V gene. The CDR3 covers 13 residues. CDR3 sequence: CASSVGFTDEQYF. CDR3 DNA sequence: TGTGCCAGCAGCGTAGGGTTTACCGACGAGCAGTACTTC.